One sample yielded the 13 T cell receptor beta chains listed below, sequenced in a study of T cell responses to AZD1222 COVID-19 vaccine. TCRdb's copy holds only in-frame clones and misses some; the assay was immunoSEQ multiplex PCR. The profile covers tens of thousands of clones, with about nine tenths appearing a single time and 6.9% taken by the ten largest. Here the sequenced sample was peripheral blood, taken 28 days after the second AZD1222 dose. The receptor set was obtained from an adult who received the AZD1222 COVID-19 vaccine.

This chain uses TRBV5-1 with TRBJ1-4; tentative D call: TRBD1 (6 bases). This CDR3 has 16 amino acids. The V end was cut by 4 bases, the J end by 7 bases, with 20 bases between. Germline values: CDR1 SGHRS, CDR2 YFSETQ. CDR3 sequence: CASSGGVTGGGEKLFF. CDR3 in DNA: TGCGCCAGCAGCGGGGGGGTGACAGGAGGAGGTGAAAAACTGTTTTTT. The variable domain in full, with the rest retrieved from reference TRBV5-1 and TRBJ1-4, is KAGVTQTPRYLIKTRGQQVTLSCSPISGHRSVSWYQQTPGQGLQFLFEYFSETQRNKGNFPGRFSGRQFSNSRSEMNVSTLELGDSALYLCASSGGVTGGGEKLFFGSGTQLSVL.

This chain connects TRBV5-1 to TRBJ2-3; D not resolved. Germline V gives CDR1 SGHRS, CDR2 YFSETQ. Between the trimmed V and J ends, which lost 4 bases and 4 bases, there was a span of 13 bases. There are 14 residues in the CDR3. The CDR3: CASSPQKGADTQYF. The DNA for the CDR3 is TGCGCCAGCAGCCCACAGAAAGGAGCAGATACGCAGTATTTT.

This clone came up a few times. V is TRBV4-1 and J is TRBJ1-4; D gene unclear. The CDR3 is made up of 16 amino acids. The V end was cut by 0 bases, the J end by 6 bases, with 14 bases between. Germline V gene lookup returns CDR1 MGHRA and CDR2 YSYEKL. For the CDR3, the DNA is TGCGCCAGCAGCCAAGAAATTGAGGGATGGGATGAAAAACTGTTTTTT. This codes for CASSQEIEGWDEKLFF.

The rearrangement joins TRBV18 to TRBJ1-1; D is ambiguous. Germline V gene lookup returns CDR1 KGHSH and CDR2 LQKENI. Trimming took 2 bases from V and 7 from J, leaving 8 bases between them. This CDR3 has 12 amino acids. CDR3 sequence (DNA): TGTGCCAGCTCACCAGAAGCGATTGAAGCTTTCTTT. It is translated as CASSPEAIEAFF. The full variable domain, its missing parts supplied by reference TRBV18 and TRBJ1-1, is NAGVMQNPRHLVRRRGQEARLRCSPMKGHSHVYWYRQLPEEGLKFMVYLQKENIIDESGMPKERFSAEFPKEGPSILRIQQVVRGDSAAYFCASSPEAIEAFFGQGTRLTVV.

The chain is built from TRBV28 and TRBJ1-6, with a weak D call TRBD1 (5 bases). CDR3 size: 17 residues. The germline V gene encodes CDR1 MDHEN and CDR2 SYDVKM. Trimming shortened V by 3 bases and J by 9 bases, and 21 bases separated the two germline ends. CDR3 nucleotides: TGTGCCAGCAGTTTCCTGACAGTTCCCAACGACCCTTCACCCCTCCACTTT. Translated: CASSFLTVPNDPSPLHF.

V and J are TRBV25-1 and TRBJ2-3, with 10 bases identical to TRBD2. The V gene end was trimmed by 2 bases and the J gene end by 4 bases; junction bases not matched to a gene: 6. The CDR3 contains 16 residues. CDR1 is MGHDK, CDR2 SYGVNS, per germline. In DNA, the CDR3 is TGTGCCAGCAGTGAAGGGGTAGCGGGAGGTTCAGATACGCAGTATTTT. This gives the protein CASSEGVAGGSDTQYF. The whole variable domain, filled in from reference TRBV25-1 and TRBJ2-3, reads EADIYQTPRYLVIGTGKKITLECSQTMGHDKMYWYQQDPGMELHLIHYSYGVNSTEKGDLSSESTVSRIRTEHFPLTLESARPSHTSQYLCASSEGVAGGSDTQYFGPGTRLTVL.

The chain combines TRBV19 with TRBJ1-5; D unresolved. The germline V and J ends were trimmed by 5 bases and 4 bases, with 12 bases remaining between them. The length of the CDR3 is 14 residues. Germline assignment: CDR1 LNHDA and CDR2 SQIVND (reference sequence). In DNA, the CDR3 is TGTGCCAGTAGTGACGGCCAGGTTAATCAGCCCCAGCATTTT. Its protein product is CASSDGQVNQPQHF.

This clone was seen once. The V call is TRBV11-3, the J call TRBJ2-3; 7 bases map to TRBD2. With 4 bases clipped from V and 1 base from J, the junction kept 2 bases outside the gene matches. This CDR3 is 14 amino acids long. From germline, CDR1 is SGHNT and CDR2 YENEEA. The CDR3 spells CASSSGGRTDTQYF. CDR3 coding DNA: TGTGCCAGCAGCTCGGGAGGACGCACAGATACGCAGTATTTT.

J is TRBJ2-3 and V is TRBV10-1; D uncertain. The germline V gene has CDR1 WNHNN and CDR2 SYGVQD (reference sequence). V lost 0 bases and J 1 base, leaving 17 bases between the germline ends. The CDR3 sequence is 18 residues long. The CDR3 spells CASSESSPGRARTDTQYF. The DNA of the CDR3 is TGCGCCAGCAGTGAGTCTTCCCCCGGACGGGCGCGCACAGATACGCAGTATTTT.

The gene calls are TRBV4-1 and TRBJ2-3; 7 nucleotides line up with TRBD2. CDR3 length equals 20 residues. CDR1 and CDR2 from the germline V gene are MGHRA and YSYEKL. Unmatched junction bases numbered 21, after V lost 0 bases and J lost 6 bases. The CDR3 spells CASSQDTWGRAGVMLDTQYF. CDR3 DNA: TGCGCCAGCAGCCAAGACACGTGGGGACGGGCGGGAGTTATGTTGGATACGCAGTATTTT.

The CDR3 nucleotides read TGTGCCAGCAGCAAATTAGGAGGGACTAGCGGCCAAGAGACCCAGTACTTC. Protein: CASSKLGGTSGQETQYF. V gene TRBV21-1 combines with J gene TRBJ2-5; no check of the table's D call, TRBD2, against the DNA was made. TRBV21-1 is flagged as a pseudogene. This CDR3 has 17 amino acids.

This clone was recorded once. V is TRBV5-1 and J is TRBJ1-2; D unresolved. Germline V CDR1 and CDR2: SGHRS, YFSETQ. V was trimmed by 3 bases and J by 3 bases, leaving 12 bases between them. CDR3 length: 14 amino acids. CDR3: CASSSSKGDYGYTF. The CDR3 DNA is TGCGCCAGCAGCTCCTCCAAGGGTGACTATGGCTACACCTTC.

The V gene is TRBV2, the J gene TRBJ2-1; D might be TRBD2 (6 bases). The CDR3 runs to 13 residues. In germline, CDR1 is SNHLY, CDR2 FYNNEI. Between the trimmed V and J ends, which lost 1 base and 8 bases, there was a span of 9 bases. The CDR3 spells CASSEELADEQFF. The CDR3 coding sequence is TGTGCCAGCAGTGAAGAACTAGCTGATGAGCAGTTCTTC.